These 13 T cell receptor beta chains came from one sample sequenced in a study of post-analysis software for immune sequencing data. Whole-study findings and limits: Controls had lower frequencies than patients of about 5 TRBV segments, which included TRBV5-6, TRBV5-1 and TRBV20-1.

For these receptors, no antigen is known. Unique molecular identifiers tagged the TCR beta cDNA libraries. TCRdb passed the PCR reads through MiXCR, listing each CDR3 protein once. The data show 740,000 or so distinct CDR3 sequences, with roughly half seen just once and 4.6% held by the top ten. The sample was blood. All receptors derive from a girl aged 5-17 years with multiple sclerosis.

This chain joins TRBV29-1 and TRBJ2-6, with D possibly called TRBD1 or TRBD2 (5 bases each). This CDR3 comprises 18 residues. V lost 4 bases and J 0 bases, leaving 19 bases between the germline ends. CDR1 SQVTM and CDR2 ANQGSEA come from the germline V gene. Here the CDR3 DNA reads TGCAGCGTTGGGTCCCCGGGACCCACGAGCTCTGGGGCCAACGTCCTGACTTTC. Amino acid sequence: CSVGSPGPTSSGANVLTF.

This clonotype was seen more than once but under ten times. J is TRBJ2-7 and V is TRBV27; D unclear. V lost 6 bases and J 5 bases, leaving 14 bases between the germline ends. Germline V CDR1 and CDR2: MNHEY, SMNVEV (reference sequence). The CDR3 spans 13 residues. CDR3 amino acids: CASRGHSEDEQYF. DNA for the CDR3: TGTGCCAGCAGAGGTCATTCTGAGGACGAGCAGTACTTC.

The chain joins TRBV5-6 to TRBJ2-1, with 12 bases lining up with TRBD2. Trimming cost V 4 bases and J 5 bases; bases outside gene matches: 19. This CDR3 comprises 20 residues. CDR1 SGHDT and CDR2 YYEEEE come from the germline V gene. DNA of the CDR3: TGTGCCAGCAGCCCCCTGACTAGCGGGAGAGGTGCCCCTCCTAACAATGAGCAGTTCTTC. Encoded protein: CASSPLTSGRGAPPNNEQFF.

The V and J genes are TRBV12-3 or TRBV12-4 and TRBJ2-4; TRBD1 matches at 7 bases. This CDR3 contains 14 residues. V was clipped by 7 bases and J by 3 bases; unmatched bases: 6. DNA for the CDR3: TGTGCCAGCACCCTCGGGACAGTCAAAAACATTCAGTACTTC. This gives the protein CASTLGTVKNIQYF.

V is TRBV29-1 and J is TRBJ1-1; 7 nucleotides agree with TRBD1. V gave up 6 bases and J gave up 5 bases; unmatched junction bases: 6. The CDR3 is 12 residues long. Germline-derived CDR1 and CDR2 are SQVTM and ANQGSEA. CDR3 amino acids: CSVPGGATEAFF. DNA for the CDR3: TGCAGCGTCCCAGGGGGGGCGACTGAAGCTTTCTTT.

In this sample, this clonotype turned up a few times. This chain links TRBV20-1 with TRBJ1-4; no clear D. Trimming stripped 6 bases from V and 5 bases from J, with 10 bases between. The germline V gene encodes CDR1 DFQATT and CDR2 SNEGSKA (reference sequence). The CDR3 is 12 residues long. The CDR3 coding sequence is TGCAGTGCCGGAAGGCGGAATGAAAAACTGTTTTTT. Amino acid sequence: CSAGRRNEKLFF.

This sequence joins TRBV20-1 and TRBJ2-5; 8 nucleotides align to TRBD1. Germline assignment: CDR1 DFQATT and CDR2 SNEGSKA (reference sequence). This CDR3 is 15 amino acids long. V gave up 2 bases and J gave up 3 bases; unmatched junction bases: 8. The CDR3 is CSARIPGQVEETQYF. The CDR3 bases are TGCAGTGCTAGAATTCCGGGACAGGTAGAAGAGACCCAGTACTTC.

This clonotype has a handful of counts. J is TRBJ2-5 and V is TRBV20-1, with 10 bases aligning to TRBD1. The CDR3 runs to 16 residues. After removal of 6 bases from V and 4 bases from J, the junction contained 14 bases not matched to a gene. Germline lookup yields CDR1 DFQATT and CDR2 SNEGSKA (reference sequence). The CDR3 sequence: CSAKSSGQGRRETQYF. The CDR3 nucleotides are TGCAGTGCGAAAAGCTCGGGACAGGGGAGGCGAGAGACCCAGTACTTC.

This clonotype showed up just a few times. The V and J genes are TRBV12-3 or TRBV12-4 and TRBJ2-1; tentatively, D is TRBD1 or TRBD2 (5 bases each). This CDR3 contains 14 residues. V gave up 5 bases and J gave up 2 bases, with 10 bases separating them. In DNA form, the CDR3 reads TGTGCCAGCAGTCCCTCGGGGCCCTACAATGAGCAGTTCTTC. It encodes CASSPSGPYNEQFF.

The chain couples TRBV30 to TRBJ2-5; no clear D. The end of the DNA aligns better with TRBJ2-4, so the J call may be wrong. The CDR3 totals 15 residues. Germline loops: CDR1 GTSNPN, CDR2 SVGIG (reference sequence). CDR3 amino acids: CAWSRLDLAKNIQYF. The CDR3 DNA follows: TGTGCCTGGAGTCGACTGGATCTAGCCAAAAACATTCAGTACTTC.

This clonotype was detected only a few times. The CDR3 DNA follows: TGTGCCAGCAGAATAGGGACTAGCGGGAGAGACAATGAGCAGTTCTTC. This gives the protein CASRIGTSGRDNEQFF. The chain is built from TRBV6-2 or TRBV6-3 and TRBJ2-1; 14 bases are shared with TRBD2. The length of the CDR3 is 16 residues. Germline values: CDR1 MNHEY, CDR2 SVGEGT. The J segment lost 5 bases and the V segment lost 6 bases, leaving 6 bases of the junction unmatched.

The J gene is TRBJ2-7, the V gene TRBV27; D may be TRBD1 or TRBD2 (5 bases each). Deletions cut 9 bases from V and 3 bases from J, with 12 bases between. Germline V gene data show CDR1 as MNHEY and CDR2 as SMNVEV (reference sequence). The CDR3 runs to 12 residues. CDR3 in DNA: TGTGCCAGTTACGGGGCTGACTACGAGCAGTACTTC. It yields the protein CASYGADYEQYF.

The rearrangement uses TRBV29-1 and TRBJ2-7; TRBD1 agrees at 7 bases. Per the germline V gene, CDR1 is SQVTM and CDR2 is ANQGSEA. CDR3 length: 15 amino acids. V dropped 1 base and J dropped 2; count of bases not matched to a gene: 8. In DNA, the CDR3 is TGCAGCGTTGAAGGTAGGACAGGTCTTACCTACGAGCAGTACTTC. This sequence encodes CSVEGRTGLTYEQYF.